This T cell receptor (beta chain) comes out of a study of cytomegalovirus exposure and HLA in healthy donors. Concerning this clone: Its specificity is not known.

Both 60 Vbeta primers and 13 Jbeta primers went into the PCR. Repertoires were generated with immunoSEQ multiplex PCR, while TCRdb's copy carries only in-frame clones and drops some. The sample includes 90,000 to 120,000 clones, 70% to 85% of them seen just once. Study findings and constraints: Differences between HLA loci emerged in a later analysis of TCR association rates, with DRB1 most and HLA-C fewest.

CDR3 length: 14 residues. The V gene lost 2 bases and the J gene lost 2 bases, with 13 bases spanning the gap. Germline V lookup: CDR1 GTSNPN, CDR2 SVGIG (reference sequence). V gene TRBV30 combines with J gene TRBJ2-7; weak D call: TRBD2 (6 bases). The source of this sequence is a woman in her late teens or twenties in good health and CMV-seropositive. The specimen sequenced was PBMCs. In nucleotides, the CDR3 is TGTGCCTGGAGTAGGACGGGAGCAGCCTACGAGCAGTACTTC. Residues: CAWSRTGAAYEQYF.